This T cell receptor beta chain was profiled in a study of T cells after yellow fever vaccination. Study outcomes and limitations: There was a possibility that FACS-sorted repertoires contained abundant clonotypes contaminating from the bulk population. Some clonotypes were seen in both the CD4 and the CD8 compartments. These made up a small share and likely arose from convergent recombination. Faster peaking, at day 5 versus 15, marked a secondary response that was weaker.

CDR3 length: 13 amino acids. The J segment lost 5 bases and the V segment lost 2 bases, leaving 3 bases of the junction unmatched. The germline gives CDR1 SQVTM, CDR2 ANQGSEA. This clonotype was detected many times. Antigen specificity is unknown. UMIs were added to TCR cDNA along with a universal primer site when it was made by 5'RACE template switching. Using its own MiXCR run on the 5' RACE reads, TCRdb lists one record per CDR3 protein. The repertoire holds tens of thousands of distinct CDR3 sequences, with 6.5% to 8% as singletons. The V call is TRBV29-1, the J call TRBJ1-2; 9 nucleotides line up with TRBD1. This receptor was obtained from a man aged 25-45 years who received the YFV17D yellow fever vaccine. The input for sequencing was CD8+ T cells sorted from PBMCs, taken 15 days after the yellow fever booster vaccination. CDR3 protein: CSVEPGTGYGYTF. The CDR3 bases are TGCAGCGTTGAACCAGGGACAGGGTATGGCTACACCTTC.